A single sample is the source of the 30 T cell receptor beta chains below, sequenced in a study of beta chain features in type 1 diabetes. All of the isolated RNA was reverse transcribed, so expressed TCRB transcripts were sequenced. TCRdb keeps only in-frame clones here, not all; method: immunoSEQ multiplex PCR. The sample comprises fewer than 500,000 clones, roughly 13% of which are singletons, and under 0.04% rests with the top ten. The sample taken for sequencing was naive CD4+ T cells from blood. These receptors all come from a young man in good health.

For the CDR3, the DNA is TGTGCCAGCAGCCCAGCCGGGAGGGCGGGGGAGCAGTACGTC. Its translation is CASSPAGRAGEQYV. The genes are TRBV7-9 and TRBJ2-7; 8 nucleotides align to TRBD2. Trimming took 5 bases from V and 7 from J; bases not matched to a gene: 10. CDR3 length: 14 amino acids. The V gene's germline CDR1 is SEHNR and CDR2 FQNEAQ (reference sequence).

This clone has more than one count but fewer than ten. The chain employs TRBV7-9 and TRBJ2-5; no clear D. The V gene lost 5 bases and the J gene lost 5 bases, with 6 bases spanning the gap. The CDR3 is made up of 11 amino acids. Germline-derived CDR1 and CDR2 are SEHNR and FQNEAQ (reference sequence). DNA of the CDR3: TGTGCCAGCAGCAAAGCGGAGACCCAGTACTTC. Translated: CASSKAETQYF.

This clone was seen at least ten times. The chain carries TRBV30 and TRBJ1-1; D gene unclear. V was trimmed by 4 bases and J by 4 bases, leaving 7 bases between them. This CDR3 is 11 amino acids long. The germline gives CDR1 GTSNPN, CDR2 SVGIG (reference sequence). The CDR3 DNA reads TGTGCCTGGAAGACCGTCACTGAAGCTTTCTTT. It is translated as CAWKTVTEAFF.

This clone has only a few counts. Its ends do not fully match the called genes, so a read error is possible. CDR3 DNA sequence: TGCGCCAGCAGCCAAGGCCGGGACAAAGACATTCAGTACTTC. Its protein product is CASSQGRDKDIQYF. The genes are TRBV4-3 and TRBJ2-4; possibly TRBD1 for D (6 bases). This CDR3 has 14 amino acids. In germline, CDR1 is LGHNA, CDR2 YSLEER.

V gene TRBV6-5 combines with J gene TRBJ2-3, with D perhaps TRBD2 (6 bases). The V gene lost 7 bases and the J gene lost 8 bases, with 13 bases spanning the gap. CDR3 length: 12 residues. Germline assignment: CDR1 MNHEY and CDR2 SVGAGI. Here the CDR3 reads CASKTSSSTQYF. CDR3 in DNA: TGTGCCAGCAAGACTAGTTCTAGTACGCAGTATTTT.

This clone was observed a handful of times. The chain recombines TRBV4-1 with TRBJ1-5; 8 bases match TRBD1. The junction had 5 bases not matched to a gene; V was cut back by 3 bases and J by 7 bases. The germline V gene encodes CDR1 MGHRA and CDR2 YSYEKL. The length of the CDR3 is 14 residues. CDR3: CASSHGQGGQPQHF. CDR3 DNA: TGCGCCAGCAGCCATGGACAGGGCGGACAGCCCCAGCATTTT.

The J gene is TRBJ2-7, the V gene TRBV10-3; D is possibly TRBD1 (6 bases). CDR1 and CDR2 from the germline V gene are ENHRY and SYGVKD. Trimming cost V 0 bases and J 6 bases, with 12 bases left between them. The CDR3 covers 14 residues. CDR3 nucleotides: TGTGCCATCAGTGAGTCGGGACACCCCGGCGAGCAGTACTTC. It codes for CAISESGHPGEQYF.

This clone came up a few times. This chain connects TRBV14 to TRBJ2-1; 8 bases fit TRBD2. The CDR3 is 15 residues long. The junction had 7 bases not matched to a gene; V was cut back by 6 bases and J by 3 bases. CDR1 is SGHDN and CDR2 is FVKESK in the germline V gene. The CDR3 DNA sequence: TGTGCCAGCAGTAACGGGGGGGCTTTCTACAATGAGCAGTTCTTC. Encoded protein: CASSNGGAFYNEQFF.

This clone was detected only a few times. The V gene is TRBV18, the J gene TRBJ2-3; D may be TRBD2 (5 bases). CDR3 length equals 13 residues. V was shortened by 4 bases and J by 4 bases, with 9 bases between the two germline ends. Germline V gene sequence: CDR1 KGHSH, CDR2 LQKENI. CDR3 nucleotide sequence: TGTGCCAGCTCACTCGCGGACTCAGATACGCAGTATTTT. Translating gives CASSLADSDTQYF.

The gene calls are TRBV19 and TRBJ2-1, with TRBD1 identical over 8 bases. The germline V gene encodes CDR1 LNHDA and CDR2 SQIVND (reference sequence). V trimming: 3 bases; J trimming: 4 bases; junction bases outside the gene matches: 2. The CDR3 runs to 14 residues. The CDR3 bases are TGTGCCAGTAGTATCGGACAGGGATACAATGAGCAGTTCTTC. Translating it yields CASSIGQGYNEQFF.

The rearrangement uses TRBV18 and TRBJ2-5, with 12 positions matching TRBD2. The V gene's germline CDR1 is KGHSH and CDR2 LQKENI. V lost 5 bases to trimming and J lost 5 bases; unmatched junction nucleotides: 6. The CDR3 runs 15 residues. CDR3 in DNA: TGTGCCAGCTCATCTAGCGGGAGGGGCCCGGAGACCCAGTACTTC. It yields the protein CASSSSGRGPETQYF.

This sequence joins TRBV2 and TRBJ2-3; TRBD2 might be the D (5 bases). CDR3 length: 14 residues. The germline gives CDR1 SNHLY, CDR2 FYNNEI. The V gene lost 3 bases and the J gene lost 11 bases, with 18 bases spanning the gap. The CDR3 coding sequence is TGTGCCAGCAGTGAGAGGGCAGCACCCCCTTGGCAGTATTTT. Encoded protein: CASSERAAPPWQYF.

The chain links TRBV6-6 to TRBJ2-2, with no clear D. The CDR3 runs to 15 residues. V gave up 5 bases and J gave up 5 bases, with 15 bases separating them. The germline V gene has CDR1 MNHNY and CDR2 SVGAGI (reference sequence). The CDR3 DNA sequence: TGTGCCAGCAGTCAAGACCCGGTCGGTACCGGGGAGCTGTTTTTT. This encodes CASSQDPVGTGELFF.

The CDR3 region is CASSEGRWGDIQYF. The CDR3 DNA is TGTGCCAGCAGTGAAGGAAGGTGGGGAGACATTCAGTACTTC. The chain uses TRBV25-1 and TRBJ2-4, with D perhaps TRBD2 (5 bases). Germline CDR1 and CDR2: MGHDK and SYGVNS. The CDR3 runs to 14 residues. Trimming stripped 2 bases from V and 8 bases from J, with 13 bases between.

This clone was observed a handful of times. This rearrangement joins TRBV25-1 to TRBJ1-1; tentatively, D is TRBD1 (6 bases). This CDR3 contains 15 residues. The germline V and J ends were trimmed by 4 bases and 0 bases, with 12 bases remaining between them. The germline gives CDR1 MGHDK, CDR2 SYGVNS. DNA for the CDR3: TGTGCCAGCAGTGCGGACAGAAGAATGAACACTGAAGCTTTCTTT. This translates into CASSADRRMNTEAFF.

The chain recombines TRBV5-4 with TRBJ2-1, with 9 bases lining up with TRBD1. J gave up 3 bases and V 4 bases, and 17 bases lay outside the gene matches. The CDR3 extends over 19 amino acids. Per the germline V gene, CDR1 is SGHNT and CDR2 is YYREEE (reference sequence). This chain's CDR3 is CASSVVSILQGAVYNEQFF. The CDR3 nucleotides are TGTGCCAGCAGCGTCGTAAGCATCTTACAGGGGGCGGTCTACAATGAGCAGTTCTTC.

In this sample, this clone turned up a few times. The chain joins TRBV15 to TRBJ2-1; possibly TRBD2 for D (6 bases). The CDR3 has 15 residues. Germline V lookup: CDR1 LNHNV, CDR2 YYDKDF (reference sequence). With 8 bases removed from V and 8 bases from J, the gap between germline ends came to 22 bases. This CDR3 is CATGSGTPPAHEQFF. Here the CDR3 DNA reads TGTGCCACCGGGTCGGGGACTCCGCCGGCCCATGAGCAGTTCTTC.

This chain connects TRBV4-3 to TRBJ2-3; D might be TRBD1 (5 bases). V was cut by 5 bases and J by 1 base, with 16 bases left in between. From germline, CDR1 is LGHNA and CDR2 YSLEER. The CDR3 is made up of 16 amino acids. In DNA, the CDR3 is TGCGCCAGCAGCGTCTCCCGGACACATCGCACAGATACGCAGTATTTT. It yields the protein CASSVSRTHRTDTQYF.

This clone has a handful of counts. The chain joins TRBV30 to TRBJ2-2; 8 bases are a match to TRBD1. This CDR3 has 13 amino acids. Germline loops: CDR1 GTSNPN, CDR2 SVGIG (reference sequence). Trimming removed 3 bases from V and 7 bases from J; junction bases left unmatched: 4. This CDR3 is CAWRDRVDGELFF. CDR3 in DNA: TGTGCCTGGAGGGACAGGGTTGACGGGGAGCTGTTTTTT.

This clone has only a few counts. The chain couples TRBV30 to TRBJ1-1, with D unclear. The germline CDR1 and CDR2 sequences are GTSNPN and SVGIG (reference sequence). The CDR3 length is 13 residues. The V end lost 4 bases, the J end lost 0 bases, and 9 bases lay between the germline ends. The CDR3 DNA reads as TGTGCCTGGAATCGGATACTGAACACTGAAGCTTTCTTT. This codes for CAWNRILNTEAFF.

The V call is TRBV2, the J call TRBJ2-6, with unresolved D. V shed 8 bases and J shed 0 bases, with 8 bases lying between them. Germline CDR1 and CDR2: SNHLY and FYNNEI. CDR3 length: 14 residues. The CDR3 loop reads CASERDSGANVLTF. The CDR3 bases are TGTGCCAGCGAGCGAGACTCTGGGGCCAACGTCCTGACTTTC.

This clone was seen a handful of times. V usage is TRBV20-1 and J usage is TRBJ1-1; no definite D call. V was pared by 5 bases and J by 6 bases, with 10 bases between. The CDR3 is 11 amino acids. The germline CDR1 and CDR2 sequences are DFQATT and SNEGSKA (reference sequence). CDR3 protein: CSALIESEAFF. The CDR3 DNA follows: TGCAGTGCTCTTATAGAGTCTGAAGCTTTCTTT.

As regards this clone: This sample includes further DNA sequences coding for the same CDR3. This chain joins TRBV7-3 and TRBJ2-3, with D possibly being TRBD2 (5 bases). Germline loops: CDR1 SGHTA, CDR2 FQGTGA. The CDR3 is 14 residues long. Trimming removed 5 bases at V and 0 bases at J, with 9 bases between. This CDR3 reads CASSPGLSTDTQYF. CDR3 nucleotides: TGTGCCAGCAGCCCCGGACTTAGCACAGATACGCAGTATTTT. Looking up the rest from reference TRBV7-3 and TRBJ2-3 gives the full variable domain: GAGVSQTPSNKVTEKGKYVELRCDPISGHTALYWYRQSLGQGPEFLIYFQGTGAADDSGLPNDRFFAVRPEGSVSTLKIQRTERGDSAVYLCASSPGLSTDTQYFGPGTRLTVL.

This clone occurred a few times. The V call is TRBV7-2, the J call TRBJ2-3; 9 bases map to TRBD2. The V and J ends lost 6 bases and 7 bases, in that order; junction bases with no gene match: 11. Germline CDR1 and CDR2: SGHTA and FQGNSA. CDR3 length: 15 amino acids. In DNA form, the CDR3 reads TGTGCCAGCAGTAACTTTCAGGGACTAGCATATACGCAGTATTTT. The encoded protein is CASSNFQGLAYTQYF.

CDR3 sequence (DNA): TGTGCCAGCACCCCACCTATGTGGGGCGTGGATTCACCCCTCCACTTT. The encoded protein is CASTPPMWGVDSPLHF. The chain carries TRBV7-2 and TRBJ1-6; D perhaps matches TRBD1 (5 bases). Germline V gene lookup returns CDR1 SGHTA and CDR2 FQGNSA. The CDR3 has 16 amino acids. V was trimmed by 7 bases and J by 8 bases, leaving 21 bases between them.

This clone showed up many times. This same CDR3 is encoded by further DNA sequences in the sample. The chain combines TRBV9 with TRBJ1-1; no definite D call. The V and J ends lost 0 bases and 1 base respectively, with 4 bases between them. Germline V gives CDR1 SGDLS, CDR2 YYNGEE. The CDR3 consists of 13 residues. CDR3: CASSVVWNTEAFF. DNA of the CDR3: TGTGCCAGCAGCGTAGTATGGAACACTGAAGCTTTCTTT.

This clone was detected a few times. This sequence joins TRBV5-6 and TRBJ2-3; TRBD1 matches at 7 bases. Per germline, CDR1 SGHDT and CDR2 YYEEEE. The CDR3 contains 14 residues. V lost 7 bases, J lost 5 bases, and 10 bases stayed unmatched. Here the CDR3 DNA reads TGTGCCAGCGGCAAAACAGGGGCTGGAGATACGCAGTATTTT. It is translated as CASGKTGAGDTQYF.

In its sample, this clone was seen a few times. The chain is built from TRBV18 and TRBJ2-2, with D possibly TRBD2 on 5 matching bases. V gave up 3 bases and J gave up 8 bases, with 10 bases separating them. The CDR3 has 13 residues. Germline V CDR1 and CDR2: KGHSH, LQKENI. The CDR3 bases are TGTGCCAGCTCACCTGTGGACTCTGGGGAGCTGTTTTTT. Translated: CASSPVDSGELFF.

This clone was picked up a small number of times. The CDR3 loop is CATSRGIQGGGYTF. The CDR3 region has the DNA TGTGCCACCAGCAGAGGGATACAGGGGGGCGGCTACACCTTC. The rearrangement joins TRBV15 to TRBJ1-2; TRBD1 aligns across 8 bases. V was pared by 1 base and J by 8 bases, with 6 bases of the junction left unmatched. Germline CDR1 reads LNHNV; CDR2 reads YYDKDF (reference sequence). The CDR3 loop spans 14 amino acids. The whole variable domain, filled in from reference TRBV15 and TRBJ1-2, reads DAMVIQNPRYQVTQFGKPVTLSCSQTLNHNVMYWYQQKSSQAPKLLFHYYDKDFNNEADTPDNFQSRRPNTSFCFLDIRSPGLGDTAMYLCATSRGIQGGGYTFGSGTRLTVV.

The chain carries TRBV27 and TRBJ2-6; D is perhaps TRBD2 (5 bases). The CDR3 runs to 18 residues. V lost 8 bases and J lost 0, with 20 bases in between. Germline-derived CDR1 and CDR2 are MNHEY and SMNVEV (reference sequence). Written as DNA, the CDR3 is TGTGCCAGCCGAGTGGGTACTAGTCGTCCCTCTGGGGCCAACGTCCTGACTTTC. Translating gives CASRVGTSRPSGANVLTF.